This entry lists 10 T cell receptor beta chains sequenced from one sample in a study of beta chain features in type 1 diabetes. Sequenced material consisted of expressed TCRB transcripts (all of the isolated RNA was reverse transcribed). Sequencing used immunoSEQ multiplex PCR; TCRdb keeps in-frame clones, though not all of them. Seen here are around 140,000 clones, about 9.1% observed once, and the top ten hold 0.65%. Sequenced: central memory CD4+ T cells from blood. The receptors derive from a woman aged 40 to 50 in good health.

The gene calls are TRBV19 and TRBJ1-6, with 7 bases aligning to TRBD1. Germline V gene lookup returns CDR1 LNHDA and CDR2 SQIVND (reference sequence). The CDR3 contains 14 residues. Germline trimming cut 7 bases from V and 7 bases from J; bases unmatched to any gene: 7. The CDR3 nucleotides read TGTGCCAGTACCCCGGGACAGCGAAATTCACCCCTCCACTTT. Its translation: CASTPGQRNSPLHF.

This clone was found a few times. DNA of the CDR3: TGTGCCAGCAGCTCCCAGACAGCAGGTCAGCCCCAGCATTTT. Its protein product is CASSSQTAGQPQHF. The rearrangement joins TRBV7-9 to TRBJ1-5; weak D call: TRBD1 (5 bases). The CDR3 spans 14 residues. Germline V gene sequence: CDR1 SEHNR, CDR2 FQNEAQ (reference sequence). Trimming stripped 4 bases from V and 6 bases from J, with 13 bases between.

This clone appeared a few times. This sequence joins TRBV10-3 and TRBJ1-2; 7 positions agree with TRBD1. The length of the CDR3 is 15 residues. With V trimmed by 2 bases and J by 6 bases, 9 bases remained unmatched. Per germline, CDR1 ENHRY and CDR2 SYGVKD. CDR3 nucleotides: TGTGCCATCAGTGAGATGAAGGGGGCAGGTCATGGCTACACCTTC. Its translation is CAISEMKGAGHGYTF.

V gene TRBV7-2 combines with J gene TRBJ1-2, with TRBD1 matching 8 bases. This CDR3 region has 15 residues. The J segment lost 8 bases and the V segment lost 3 bases, leaving 11 bases of the junction unmatched. Germline V gives CDR1 SGHTA, CDR2 FQGNSA. The CDR3 protein is CASSFTQGARGGYTF. CDR3 coding DNA: TGTGCCAGCAGCTTTACGCAGGGGGCCAGAGGGGGCTACACCTTC.

This clone appeared a few times. DNA of the CDR3: TGTGCCAGCAGTTTGGAGACAGGGGACCACGAGCAGTACTTC. This codes for CASSLETGDHEQYF. This chain uses TRBV27 with TRBJ2-7; 8 bases align to TRBD1. This CDR3 comprises 14 residues. Trimming took 3 bases from V and 5 from J; bases not matched to a gene: 6. Germline CDR1 reads MNHEY; CDR2 reads SMNVEV (reference sequence).

In its sample, this clone was seen a few times. The V call is TRBV9, the J call TRBJ2-1, with 8 bases that match TRBD2. Trimming removed 0 bases from V and 5 bases from J; junction bases left unmatched: 7. Germline V gives CDR1 SGDLS, CDR2 YYNGEE. The CDR3 contains 16 residues. CDR3: CASSVAGGGTHNEQFF. The CDR3 coding sequence is TGTGCCAGCAGCGTAGCCGGGGGGGGAACACACAATGAGCAGTTCTTC.

The chain couples TRBV7-9 to TRBJ1-6; 8 bases fit TRBD1. The CDR3 is 15 residues long. The V and J ends lost 5 bases and 5 bases, in that order; junction bases with no gene match: 5. Germline values: CDR1 SEHNR, CDR2 FQNEAQ (reference sequence). The DNA for the CDR3 is TGTGCCAGCAGCCCTGGACAGGGCAATAATTCACCCCTCCACTTT. This sequence encodes CASSPGQGNNSPLHF.

This chain joins TRBV6-5 and TRBJ1-2; D might be TRBD1 (6 bases). Per the germline V gene, CDR1 is MNHEY and CDR2 is SVGAGI. The CDR3 consists of 14 residues. V was pared by 6 bases and J by 2 bases, with 13 bases between. The DNA for the CDR3 is TGTGCCAGCAGACCTACCGACAGGAACTATGGCTACACCTTC. Translated: CASRPTDRNYGYTF.

This clone came up many times. This rearrangement joins TRBV19 to TRBJ2-2; 9 bases align to TRBD1. The CDR3 totals 15 residues. Germline-derived CDR1 and CDR2 are LNHDA and SQIVND (reference sequence). Losses at the gene ends were 3 bases for V and 5 bases for J; bases not matched to a gene: 4. CDR3 DNA sequence: TGTGCCAGTAGTATCTTCGGACAGGGGACCGGGGAGCTGTTTTTT. It codes for CASSIFGQGTGELFF.

V and J are TRBV18 and TRBJ2-2; D gene ambiguous. The V and J ends lost 0 bases and 4 bases respectively, with 3 bases between them. This CDR3 is 13 amino acids long. Germline V lookup: CDR1 KGHSH, CDR2 LQKENI. DNA for the CDR3: TGTGCCAGCTCACCACCCATCACCGGGGAGCTGTTTTTT. Translated: CASSPPITGELFF. Filled out from reference TRBV18 and TRBJ2-2, the complete variable domain reads NAGVMQNPRHLVRRRGQEARLRCSPMKGHSHVYWYRQLPEEGLKFMVYLQKENIIDESGMPKERFSAEFPKEGPSILRIQQVVRGDSAAYFCASSPPITGELFFGEGSRLTVL.